The clone carrying this TCR beta chain was picked up a small number of times. The sample is drawn from a study of spatial heterogeneity in lung cancer. Study-wide background: Each distinct TCR and UMI combination averaged more than ten appearances in raw reads.

The time point denotes: sample taken at primary tumor resection. Samples came from approximately 65 TRACERx patients with untreated early-stage lung cancer. No cell sorting; template was whole RNA from tumor, lung tissue or PBMC. Every molecule of TCR cDNA had its own unique molecular identifier. MiXCR, applied by TCRdb to the 5' RACE reads, yields one record per CDR3 protein. The table records approximately 2,800 distinct CDR3 sequences, approximately 3% of them present only once. This TCR was sampled from a male donor with early-stage non-small cell lung cancer. The source was normal lung tissue next to the tumor, collected at surgery.

The CDR3 loop reads CASSSLAGGRTGELFF. The CDR3 DNA follows: TGTGCCAGCAGCTCCCTAGCGGGAGGGAGGACCGGGGAGCTGTTTTTT. The chain uses TRBV7-9 and TRBJ2-2; 12 bases agree with TRBD2. Unmatched junction bases numbered 5, after V lost 4 bases and J lost 5 bases. The germline V gene encodes CDR1 SEHNR and CDR2 FQNEAQ (reference sequence). The CDR3 loop spans 16 amino acids. Full variable domain (rest looked up from reference TRBV7-9 and TRBJ2-2): DTGVSQNPRHKITKRGQNVTFRCDPISEHNRLYWYRQTLGQGPEFLTYFQNEAQLEKSRLLSDRFSAERPKGSFSTLEIQRTEQGDSAMYLCASSSLAGGRTGELFFGEGSRLTVL.